This TCR beta chain was identified during a study of blood T cell repertoires in COVID-19. Study-wide context: The study drew acute and convalescent COVID-19 samples from the United States, Italy and Spain. The analysed material was cDNA or gDNA that came from T cells, B-cell-depleted T cells, or PBMCs.

Seattle's enrolled individuals joined amid active infection and were then monitored longitudinally. Original handling: For nucleated cells, counts were estimated from reference gene primer amplification. Generated by immunoSEQ multiplex PCR, the TCRdb table keeps only in-frame clones and is missing some. V and J calls and clone size follow that table, whereas D and trimming were derived from the DNA. The profile shows approximately 300,000 clones, around nine tenths of them singletons. CDR3 length equals 15 residues. V was pared by 3 bases and J by 2 bases, with 3 bases of the junction left unmatched. The germline V gene has CDR1 LGHNA and CDR2 YNFKEQ. Only a few counts were recorded for this clone.

The V gene is TRBV4-2, the J gene TRBJ1-1; 10 bases align to TRBD1. Material for sequencing was peripheral blood. This clonotype originated in a woman aged 25 to 39 with COVID-19, enrolled during active disease. CDR3 region: CASSQDRGTNTEAFF. As DNA, the CDR3 is TGTGCCAGCAGCCAGGACAGGGGGACCAACACTGAAGCTTTCTTT.